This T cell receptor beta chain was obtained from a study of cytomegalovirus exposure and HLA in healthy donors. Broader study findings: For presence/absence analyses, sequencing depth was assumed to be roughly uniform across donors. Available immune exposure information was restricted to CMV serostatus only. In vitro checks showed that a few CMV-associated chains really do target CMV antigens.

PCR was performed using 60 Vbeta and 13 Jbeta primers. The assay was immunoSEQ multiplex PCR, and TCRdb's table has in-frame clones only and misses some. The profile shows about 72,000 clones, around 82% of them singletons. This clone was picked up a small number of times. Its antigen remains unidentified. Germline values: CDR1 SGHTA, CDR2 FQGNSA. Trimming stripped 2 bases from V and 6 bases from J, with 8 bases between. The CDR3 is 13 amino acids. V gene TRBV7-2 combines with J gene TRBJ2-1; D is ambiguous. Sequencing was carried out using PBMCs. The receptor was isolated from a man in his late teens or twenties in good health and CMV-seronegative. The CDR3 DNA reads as TGTGCCAGCAGCTTATCGCACGGCAATGAGCAGTTCTTC. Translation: CASSLSHGNEQFF.